This TCR beta chain was captured in a study of cytomegalovirus exposure and HLA in healthy donors. Study-wide context: Ancestry clustering placed around 81% of a few hundred genotyped donors in the Caucasian-associated cluster.

As to this clone: Its antigen is still unknown.

The CDR3 has 17 residues. Germline V gene lookup returns CDR1 SEHNR and CDR2 FQNEAQ (reference sequence). Trimming removed 5 bases from V and 8 bases from J; junction bases left unmatched: 16. Study findings and constraints: A list of 150 to 200 TCR beta chains associated with cytomegalovirus was given. The authors assumed roughly uniform sequencing depth across donors for presence/absence analyses. Sequencing had likely introduced a cluster of highly shared sequence variants as an artifact.

60 Vbeta and 13 Jbeta primers were used in PCR. Repertoires were generated with immunoSEQ multiplex PCR, while TCRdb's copy carries only in-frame clones and drops some. Of around 180,000 clones listed, 84% were seen once; the top ten hold under 5%. The TCR sequence derives from a man in his late teens or twenties in good health and CMV-seronegative. This sequence joins TRBV7-9 and TRBJ2-1, with 9 bases that match TRBD2. Sequenced sample: PBMCs. CDR3 sequence: CASSILAGARGEDEQFF. DNA for the CDR3: TGTGCCAGCAGCATATTAGCGGGAGCGCGGGGTGAAGATGAGCAGTTCTTC.